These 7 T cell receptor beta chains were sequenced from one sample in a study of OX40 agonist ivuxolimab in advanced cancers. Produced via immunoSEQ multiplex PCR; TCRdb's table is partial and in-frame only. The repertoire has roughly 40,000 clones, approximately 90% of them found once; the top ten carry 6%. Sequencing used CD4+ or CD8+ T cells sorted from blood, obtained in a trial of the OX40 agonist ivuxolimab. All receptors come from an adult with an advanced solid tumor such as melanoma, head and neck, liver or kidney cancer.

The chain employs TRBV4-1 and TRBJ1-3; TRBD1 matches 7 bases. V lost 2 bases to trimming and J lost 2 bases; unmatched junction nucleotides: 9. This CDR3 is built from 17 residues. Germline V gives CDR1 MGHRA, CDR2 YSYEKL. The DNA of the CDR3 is TGCGCCAGCAGCCAAACCGAGACAGGGAACCCTGGAAACACCATATATTTT. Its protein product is CASSQTETGNPGNTIYF.

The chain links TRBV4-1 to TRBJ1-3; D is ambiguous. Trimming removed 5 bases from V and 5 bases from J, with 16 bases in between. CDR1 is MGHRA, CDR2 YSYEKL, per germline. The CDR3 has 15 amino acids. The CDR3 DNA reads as TGCGCCAGCAGCTCCAGCACCACCGAAAGAAACACCATATATTTT. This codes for CASSSSTTERNTIYF.

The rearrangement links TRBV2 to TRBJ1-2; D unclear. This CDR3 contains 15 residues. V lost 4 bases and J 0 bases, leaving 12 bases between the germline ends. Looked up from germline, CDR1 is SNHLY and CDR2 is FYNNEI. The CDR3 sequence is CASSGGAGANYGYTF. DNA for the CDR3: TGTGCCAGCAGTGGGGGAGCAGGTGCTAACTATGGCTACACCTTC.

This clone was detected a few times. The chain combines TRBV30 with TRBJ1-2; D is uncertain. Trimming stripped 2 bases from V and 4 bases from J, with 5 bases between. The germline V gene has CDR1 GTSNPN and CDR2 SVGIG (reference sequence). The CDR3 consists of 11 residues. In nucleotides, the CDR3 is TGTGCCTGGAGTCCCCGCTATGGCTACACCTTC. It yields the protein CAWSPRYGYTF.

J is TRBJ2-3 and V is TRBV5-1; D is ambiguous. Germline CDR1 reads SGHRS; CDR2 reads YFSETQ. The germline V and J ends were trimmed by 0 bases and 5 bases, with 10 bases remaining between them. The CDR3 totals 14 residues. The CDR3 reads CASSLVQLEDTQYF. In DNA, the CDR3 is TGCGCCAGCAGCTTGGTACAGTTGGAAGATACGCAGTATTTT.

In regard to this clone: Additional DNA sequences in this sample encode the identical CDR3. The CDR3 loop is CASSLNTGELFF. DNA for the CDR3: TGTGCCAGCAGCCTAAACACCGGGGAGCTGTTTTTT. The rearrangement links TRBV7-3 to TRBJ2-2, with D uncertain. Germline assignment: CDR1 SGHTA and CDR2 FQGTGA. V shed 5 bases and J shed 2 bases, with 3 bases lying between them. CDR3 length: 12 residues.

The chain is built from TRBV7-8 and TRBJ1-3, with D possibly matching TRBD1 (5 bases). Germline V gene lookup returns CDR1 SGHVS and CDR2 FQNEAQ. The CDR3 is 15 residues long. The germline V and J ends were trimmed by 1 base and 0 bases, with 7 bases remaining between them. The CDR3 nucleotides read TGTGCCAGCAGCTTAGAGACAGCCTCTGGAAACACCATATATTTT. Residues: CASSLETASGNTIYF. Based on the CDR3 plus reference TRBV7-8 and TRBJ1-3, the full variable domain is GAGVSQSPRYKVAKRGQDVALRCDPISGHVSLFWYQQALGQGPEFLTYFQNEAQLDKSGLPSDRFFAERPEGSVSTLKIQRTQQEDSAVYLCASSLETASGNTIYFGEGSWLTVV.